These 4 T cell receptor beta chains were all obtained from the same sample, sequenced in a study of blood T cell repertoires in COVID-19. Produced via immunoSEQ multiplex PCR; TCRdb's table is partial and in-frame only. The repertoire holds around 150,000 clones, with 79% as singletons. The sequencing sample was made of peripheral blood. The receptor source for this set is a man aged 45-60 years with active or convalescent COVID-19.

The V call is TRBV7-2, the J call TRBJ2-5; D is perhaps TRBD2 (6 bases). V lost 2 bases, J lost 6 bases, and 16 bases lay in between. CDR3 size: 15 residues. CDR1 is SGHTA, CDR2 FQGNSA, per germline. CDR3 nucleotides: TGTGCCAGCAGCTTAATAAGGGGTAGCGGTAAGACCCAGTACTTC. Its translation is CASSLIRGSGKTQYF.

The J gene is TRBJ2-1, the V gene TRBV29-1; 7 positions match TRBD2. The CDR3 has 14 residues. V gave up 7 bases and J gave up 2 bases; unmatched junction bases: 8. Germline CDR1 reads SQVTM; CDR2 reads ANQGSEA. As DNA, the CDR3 is TGCAGCGGTGTACTAGCGCCCACCTACAATGAGCAGTTCTTC. Translation gives CSGVLAPTYNEQFF.

The chain recombines TRBV6-5 with TRBJ2-1; 8 bases map to TRBD1. Trimming cost V 8 bases and J 10 bases; bases outside gene matches: 4. In germline, CDR1 is MNHEY, CDR2 SVGAGI. The CDR3 is 11 amino acids. The CDR3 here is CASSRQGEQFF. The CDR3 DNA follows: TGTGCCAGCTCCAGACAGGGGGAGCAGTTCTTC.

This clone has more than one count but fewer than ten. The DNA for the CDR3 is TGTGCCAGCAGAATAACAGGGGAGTACGAACTGTTTTTT. Encoded protein: CASRITGEYELFF. The chain combines TRBV2 with TRBJ1-4; 7 positions agree with TRBD1. Germline V gene sequence: CDR1 SNHLY, CDR2 FYNNEI. The V and J ends lost 6 bases and 12 bases, in that order; junction bases with no gene match: 10. The length of the CDR3 is 13 residues.